The present T cell receptor beta chain was sequenced within a study of blood T cell repertoires in COVID-19. Study background: Material from acute and convalescent COVID-19 was sourced from the United States, Italy and Spain.

Generated by immunoSEQ multiplex PCR, the TCRdb table keeps only in-frame clones and is missing some. This sample has some 240,000 clones, with roughly 84% found just once. With respect to this clone: Other nucleotide sequences from this sample produce the same CDR3.

This CDR3 region has 13 residues. CDR1 and CDR2 (germline): LNHDA, SQIVND (reference sequence). Trimming left V 4 bases short and J 4 bases short, with 8 bases between. The clonotype originates from a woman aged 40 to 49 who had recovered from COVID-19. The sequenced sample was peripheral blood. V is TRBV19 and J is TRBJ1-5; D uncertain. This CDR3 reads CASSTTRNQPQHF. The CDR3 nucleotides read TGTGCCAGTAGTACTACTCGAAATCAGCCCCAGCATTTT.